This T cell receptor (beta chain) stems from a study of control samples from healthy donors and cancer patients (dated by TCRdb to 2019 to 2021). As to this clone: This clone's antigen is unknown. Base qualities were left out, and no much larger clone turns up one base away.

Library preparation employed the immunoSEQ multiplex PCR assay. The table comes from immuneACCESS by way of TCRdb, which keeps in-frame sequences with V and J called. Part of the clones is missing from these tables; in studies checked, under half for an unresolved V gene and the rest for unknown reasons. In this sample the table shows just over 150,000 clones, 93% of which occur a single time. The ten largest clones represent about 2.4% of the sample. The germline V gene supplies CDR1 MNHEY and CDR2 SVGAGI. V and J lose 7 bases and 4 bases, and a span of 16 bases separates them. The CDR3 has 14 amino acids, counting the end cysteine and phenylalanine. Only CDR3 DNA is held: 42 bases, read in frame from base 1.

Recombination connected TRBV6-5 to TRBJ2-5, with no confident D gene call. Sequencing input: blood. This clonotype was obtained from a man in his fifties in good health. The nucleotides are TGTGCCAGCAATAATGACCCACTTGGAGAGACCCAGTACTTC. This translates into CASNNDPLGETQYF.